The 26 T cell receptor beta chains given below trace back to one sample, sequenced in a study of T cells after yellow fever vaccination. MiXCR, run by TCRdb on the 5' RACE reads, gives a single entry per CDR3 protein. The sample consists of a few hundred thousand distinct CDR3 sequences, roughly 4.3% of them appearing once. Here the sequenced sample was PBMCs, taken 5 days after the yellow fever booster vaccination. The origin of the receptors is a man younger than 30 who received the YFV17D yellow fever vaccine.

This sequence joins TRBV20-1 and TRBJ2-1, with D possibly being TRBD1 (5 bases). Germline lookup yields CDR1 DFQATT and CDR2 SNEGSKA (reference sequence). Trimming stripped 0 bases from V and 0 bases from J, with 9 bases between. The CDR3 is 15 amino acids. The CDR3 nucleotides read TGCAGTGCTAGAGATTGGGGCTTCTCCTACAATGAGCAGTTCTTC. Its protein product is CSARDWGFSYNEQFF.

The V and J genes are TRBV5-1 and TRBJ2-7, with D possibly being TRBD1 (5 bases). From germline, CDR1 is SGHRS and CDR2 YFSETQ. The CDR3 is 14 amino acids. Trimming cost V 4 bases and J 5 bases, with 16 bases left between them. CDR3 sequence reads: CASSLLTRVDEQYF. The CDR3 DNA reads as TGCGCCAGCAGCCTACTAACCAGGGTCGACGAGCAGTACTTC.

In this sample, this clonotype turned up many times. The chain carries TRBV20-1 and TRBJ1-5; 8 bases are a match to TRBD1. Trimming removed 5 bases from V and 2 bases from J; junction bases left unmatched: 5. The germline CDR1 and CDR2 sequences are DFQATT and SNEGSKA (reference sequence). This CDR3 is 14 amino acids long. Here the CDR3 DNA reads TGCAGTGCTTCAGGGGGCGCGGGCAATCAGCCCCAGCATTTT. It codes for CSASGGAGNQPQHF.

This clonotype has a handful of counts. CDR3 in amino acids: CASSQLRQGPRYGYTF. The CDR3 bases are TGTGCCAGCAGCCAATTGCGGCAGGGGCCTAGGTATGGCTACACCTTC. The chain uses TRBV3-1 and TRBJ1-2; D possibly corresponds to TRBD1 (6 bases). Germline values: CDR1 LGHDT, CDR2 YNNKEL (reference sequence). This CDR3 has 16 residues. Trimming stripped 2 bases from V and 5 bases from J, with 18 bases between.

The CDR3 is CASSRYLGATNTGELFF. CDR3 nucleotides: TGCGCCAGCAGCCGTTACCTAGGGGCGACGAACACCGGGGAGCTGTTTTTT. The V and J genes are TRBV4-3 and TRBJ2-2; D may be TRBD1 (5 bases). The germline V gene encodes CDR1 LGHNA and CDR2 YSLEER. The CDR3 sequence is 17 residues long. The ends were cut back, 4 bases at V and 0 bases at J, with 15 bases in the middle.

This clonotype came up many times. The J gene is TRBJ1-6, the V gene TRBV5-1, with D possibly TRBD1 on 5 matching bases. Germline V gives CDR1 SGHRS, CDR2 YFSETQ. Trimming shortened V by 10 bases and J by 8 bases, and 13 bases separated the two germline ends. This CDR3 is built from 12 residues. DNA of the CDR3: TGCGCCTGTAGGCGGGACGATTCACCCCTCCACTTT. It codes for CACRRDDSPLHF.

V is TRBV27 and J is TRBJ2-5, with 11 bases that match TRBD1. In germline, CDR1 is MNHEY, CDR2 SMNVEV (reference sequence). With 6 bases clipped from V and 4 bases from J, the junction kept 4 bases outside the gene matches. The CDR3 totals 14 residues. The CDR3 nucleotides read TGTGCCAGCAGCACCGGGACAGGGGGAGAGACCCAGTACTTC. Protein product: CASSTGTGGETQYF.

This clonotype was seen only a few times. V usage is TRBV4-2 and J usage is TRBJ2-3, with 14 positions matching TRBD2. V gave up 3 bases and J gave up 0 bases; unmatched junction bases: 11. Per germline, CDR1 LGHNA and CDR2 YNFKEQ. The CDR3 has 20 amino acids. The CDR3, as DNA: TGTGCCAGCAGCCAGAGCGGGACTAGCGGGGGACCCGCAAGCACAGATACGCAGTATTTT. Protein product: CASSQSGTSGGPASTDTQYF.

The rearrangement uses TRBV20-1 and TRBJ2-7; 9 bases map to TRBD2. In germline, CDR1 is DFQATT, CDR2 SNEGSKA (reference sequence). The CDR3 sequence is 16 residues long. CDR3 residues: CSARGLRGGVPYEQYV. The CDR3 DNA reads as TGCAGTGCCAGAGGGTTGCGGGGGGGAGTCCCCTACGAGCAGTACGTC.

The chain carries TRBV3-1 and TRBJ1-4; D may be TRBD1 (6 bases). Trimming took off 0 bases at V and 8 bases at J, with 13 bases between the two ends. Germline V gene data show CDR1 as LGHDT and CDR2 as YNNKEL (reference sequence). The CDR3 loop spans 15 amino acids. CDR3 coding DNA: TGTGCCAGCAGCCAAGATTCGGGGGGCGAAGAAAAACTGTTTTTT. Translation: CASSQDSGGEEKLFF.

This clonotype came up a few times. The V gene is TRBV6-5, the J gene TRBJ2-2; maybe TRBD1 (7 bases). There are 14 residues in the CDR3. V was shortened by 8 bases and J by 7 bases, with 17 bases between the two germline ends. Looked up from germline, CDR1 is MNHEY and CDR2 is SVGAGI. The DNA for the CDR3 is TGTGCCAGCGCGTGGAGGGGGCCTAACGGGGAGCTGTTTTTT. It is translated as CASAWRGPNGELFF.

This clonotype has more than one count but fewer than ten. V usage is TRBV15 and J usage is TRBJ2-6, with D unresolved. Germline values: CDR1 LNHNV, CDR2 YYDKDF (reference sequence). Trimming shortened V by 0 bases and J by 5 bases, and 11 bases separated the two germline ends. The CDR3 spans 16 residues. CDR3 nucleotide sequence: TGTGCCACCAGCAGAGATCGAAGTTCTAGGGCCAACGTCCTGACTTTC. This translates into CATSRDRSSRANVLTF.

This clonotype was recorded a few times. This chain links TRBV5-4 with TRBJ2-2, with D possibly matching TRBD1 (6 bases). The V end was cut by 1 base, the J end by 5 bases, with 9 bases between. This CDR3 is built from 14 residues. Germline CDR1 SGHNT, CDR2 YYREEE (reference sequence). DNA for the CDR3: TGTGCCAGCAGCTTGACAGGGCAAACCGGGGAGCTGTTTTTT. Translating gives CASSLTGQTGELFF.

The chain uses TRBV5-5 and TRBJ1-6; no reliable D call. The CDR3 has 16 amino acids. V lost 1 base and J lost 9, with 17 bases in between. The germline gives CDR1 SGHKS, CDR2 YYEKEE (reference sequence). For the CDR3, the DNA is TGTGCCAGCAGCTTGAGTGTGGGCCGGGTAGGTTCACCCCTCCACTTT. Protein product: CASSLSVGRVGSPLHF.

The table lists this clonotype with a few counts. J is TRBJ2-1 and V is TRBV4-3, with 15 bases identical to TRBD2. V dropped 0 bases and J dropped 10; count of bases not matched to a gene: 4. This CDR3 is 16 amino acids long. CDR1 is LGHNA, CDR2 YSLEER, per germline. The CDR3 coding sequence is TGCGCCAGCAGCCAAGACGGGACTAGCGGGGGGAGGGAGCAGTTCTTC. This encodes CASSQDGTSGGREQFF.

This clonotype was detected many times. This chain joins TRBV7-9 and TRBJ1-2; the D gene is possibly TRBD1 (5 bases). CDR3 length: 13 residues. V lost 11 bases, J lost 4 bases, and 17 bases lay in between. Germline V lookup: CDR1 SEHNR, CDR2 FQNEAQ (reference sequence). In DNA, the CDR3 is TGTGCCGGAACAGGCGGTCCGGGCTATGGCTACACCTTC. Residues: CAGTGGPGYGYTF.

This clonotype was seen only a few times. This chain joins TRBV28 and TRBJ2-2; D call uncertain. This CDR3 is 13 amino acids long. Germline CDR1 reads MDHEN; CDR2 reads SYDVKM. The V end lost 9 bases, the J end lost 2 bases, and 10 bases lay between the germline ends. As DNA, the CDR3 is TGTGCCAGTCCGTCCCCAAACACCGGGGAGCTGTTTTTT. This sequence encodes CASPSPNTGELFF.

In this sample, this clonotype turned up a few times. The CDR3 region is CATAIRDSWATDTQYF. Here the CDR3 DNA reads TGTGCCACCGCTATCCGGGACTCCTGGGCCACAGATACGCAGTATTTT. V gene TRBV6-1 combines with J gene TRBJ2-3, with a possible D match to TRBD2 (6 bases). The CDR3 has 16 amino acids. The germline V and J ends were trimmed by 10 bases and 2 bases, with 22 bases remaining between them. In germline, CDR1 is MNHNS, CDR2 SASEGT.

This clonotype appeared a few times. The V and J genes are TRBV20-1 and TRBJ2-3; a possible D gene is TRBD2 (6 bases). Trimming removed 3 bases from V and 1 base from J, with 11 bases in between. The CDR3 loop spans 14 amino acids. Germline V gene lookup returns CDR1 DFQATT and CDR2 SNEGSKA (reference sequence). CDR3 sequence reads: CSASMGGGTDTQYF. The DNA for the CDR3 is TGCAGTGCTAGCATGGGGGGAGGCACAGATACGCAGTATTTT.

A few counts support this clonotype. In nucleotides, the CDR3 is TGCGCCAGCCGCTGGGCGGGGGGTTACAATGAGCAGTTCTTC. Amino acids: CASRWAGGYNEQFF. The chain combines TRBV5-1 with TRBJ2-1, with 8 bases fitting TRBD2. The CDR3 consists of 14 residues. Germline CDR1 is SGHRS and CDR2 is YFSETQ. With 7 bases clipped from V and 4 bases from J, the junction kept 7 bases outside the gene matches.

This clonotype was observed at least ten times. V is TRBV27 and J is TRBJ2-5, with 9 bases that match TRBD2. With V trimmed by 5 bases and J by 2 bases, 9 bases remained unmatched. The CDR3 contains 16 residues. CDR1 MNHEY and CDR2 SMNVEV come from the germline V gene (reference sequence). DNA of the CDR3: TGTGCCAGCAGTGCCCGACTAGCGGACCCTCAAGAGACCCAGTACTTC. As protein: CASSARLADPQETQYF.

The CDR3 coding sequence is TGTGCCAGCAGTTACGCCCGGGACGGTGGGTCAAGCACAGATACGCAGTATTTT. It translates to CASSYARDGGSSTDTQYF. The chain links TRBV6-2 or TRBV6-3 to TRBJ2-3; either TRBD1 or TRBD2 may supply D (5 bases each). The CDR3 consists of 18 residues. Trimming removed 2 bases at V and 0 bases at J, with 18 bases between. Germline values: CDR1 MNHEY, CDR2 SVGEGT.

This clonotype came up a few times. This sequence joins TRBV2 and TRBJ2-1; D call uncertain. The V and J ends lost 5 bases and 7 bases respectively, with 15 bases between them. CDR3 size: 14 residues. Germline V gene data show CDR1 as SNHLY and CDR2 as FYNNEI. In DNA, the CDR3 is TGTGCCAGCAGTAGACCCCCGAGCCGAAATGAGCAGTTCTTC. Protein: CASSRPPSRNEQFF.

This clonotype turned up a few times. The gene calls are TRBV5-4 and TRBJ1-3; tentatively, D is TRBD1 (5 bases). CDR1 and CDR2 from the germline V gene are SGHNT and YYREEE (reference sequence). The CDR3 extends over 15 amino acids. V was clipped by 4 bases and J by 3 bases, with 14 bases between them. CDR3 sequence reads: CASSLRGTGGNTIYF. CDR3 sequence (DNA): TGTGCCAGCAGCCTCCGGGGGACGGGTGGAAACACCATATATTTT.

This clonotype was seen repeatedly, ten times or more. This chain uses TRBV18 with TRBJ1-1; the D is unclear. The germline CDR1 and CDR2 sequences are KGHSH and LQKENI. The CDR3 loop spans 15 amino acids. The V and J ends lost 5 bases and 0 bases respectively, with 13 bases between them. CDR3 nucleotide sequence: TGTGCCAGCTCAAACTCCCGGACGGTGAACACTGAAGCTTTCTTT. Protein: CASSNSRTVNTEAFF.

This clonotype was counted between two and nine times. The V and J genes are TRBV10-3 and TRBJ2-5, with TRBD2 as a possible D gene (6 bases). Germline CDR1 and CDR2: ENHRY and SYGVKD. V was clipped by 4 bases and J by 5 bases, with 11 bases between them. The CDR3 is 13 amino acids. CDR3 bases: TGTGCCATCAGTGGGGAGGCACGGGAGACCCAGTACTTC. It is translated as CAISGEARETQYF.